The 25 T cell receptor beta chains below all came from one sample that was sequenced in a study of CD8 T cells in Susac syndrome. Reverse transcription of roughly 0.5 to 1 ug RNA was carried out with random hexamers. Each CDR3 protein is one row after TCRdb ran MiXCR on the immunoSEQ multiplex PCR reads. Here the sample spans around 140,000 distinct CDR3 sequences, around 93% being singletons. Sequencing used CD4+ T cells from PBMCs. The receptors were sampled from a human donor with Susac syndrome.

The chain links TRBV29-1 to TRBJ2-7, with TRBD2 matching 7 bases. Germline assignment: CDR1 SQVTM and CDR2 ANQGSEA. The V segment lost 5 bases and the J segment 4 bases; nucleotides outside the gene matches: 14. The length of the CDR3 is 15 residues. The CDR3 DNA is TGCAGCGTTTCCCCTCGCGACGGGGGGTTTTACGAGCAGTACTTC. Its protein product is CSVSPRDGGFYEQYF.

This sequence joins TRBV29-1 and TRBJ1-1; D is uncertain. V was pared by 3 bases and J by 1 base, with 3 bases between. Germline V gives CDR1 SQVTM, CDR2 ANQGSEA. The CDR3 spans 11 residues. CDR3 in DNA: TGCAGCGTTGATGGGAACACTGAAGCTTTCTTT. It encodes CSVDGNTEAFF.

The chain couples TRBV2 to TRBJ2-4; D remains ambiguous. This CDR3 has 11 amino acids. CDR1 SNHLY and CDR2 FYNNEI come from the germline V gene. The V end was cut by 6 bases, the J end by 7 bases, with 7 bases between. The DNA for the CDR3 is TGTGCCAGCAGGTTTGAGAACATTCAGTACTTC. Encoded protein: CASRFENIQYF. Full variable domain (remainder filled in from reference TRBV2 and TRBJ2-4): EPEVTQTPSHQVTQMGQEVILRCVPISNHLYFYWYRQILGQKVEFLVSFYNNEISEKSEIFDDQFSVERPDGSNFTLKIRSTKLEDSAMYFCASRFENIQYFGAGTRLSVL.

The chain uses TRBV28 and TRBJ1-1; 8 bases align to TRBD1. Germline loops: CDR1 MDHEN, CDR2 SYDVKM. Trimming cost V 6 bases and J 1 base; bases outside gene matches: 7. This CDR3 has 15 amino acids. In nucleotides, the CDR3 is TGTGCCAGCAGGGAGCAGGGGGCTGAGAACACTGAAGCTTTCTTT. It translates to CASREQGAENTEAFF.

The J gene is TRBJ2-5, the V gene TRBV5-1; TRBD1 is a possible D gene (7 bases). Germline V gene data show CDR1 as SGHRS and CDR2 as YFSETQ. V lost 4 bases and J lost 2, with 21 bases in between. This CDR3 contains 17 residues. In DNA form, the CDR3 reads TGCGCCAGCAGCCCGGAGGGACAGATAGTACCTCAAGAGACCCAGTACTTC. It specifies CASSPEGQIVPQETQYF.

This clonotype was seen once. The CDR3 DNA reads TGTGCCAGCAGCCCGTCGGGGGCTTCTGGAAACACCATATATTTT. It translates to CASSPSGASGNTIYF. The chain joins TRBV12-3 or TRBV12-4 to TRBJ1-3, with D perhaps matching TRBD1 (6 bases). This CDR3 contains 15 residues. Trimming left V 6 bases short and J 1 base short, with 13 bases between.

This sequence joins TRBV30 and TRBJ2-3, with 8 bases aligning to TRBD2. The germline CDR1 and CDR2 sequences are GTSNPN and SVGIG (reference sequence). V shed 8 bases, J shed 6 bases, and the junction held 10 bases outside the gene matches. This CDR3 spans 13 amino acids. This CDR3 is CARAERESDTQYF. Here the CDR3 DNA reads TGTGCCAGGGCAGAGCGGGAGTCGGATACGCAGTATTTT.

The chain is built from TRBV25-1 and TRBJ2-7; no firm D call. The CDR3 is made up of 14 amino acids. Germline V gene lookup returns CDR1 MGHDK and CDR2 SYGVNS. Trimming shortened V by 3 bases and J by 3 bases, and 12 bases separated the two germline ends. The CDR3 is CASSDWPKGYEQYF. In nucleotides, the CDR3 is TGTGCCAGCAGTGACTGGCCAAAAGGCTACGAGCAGTACTTC.

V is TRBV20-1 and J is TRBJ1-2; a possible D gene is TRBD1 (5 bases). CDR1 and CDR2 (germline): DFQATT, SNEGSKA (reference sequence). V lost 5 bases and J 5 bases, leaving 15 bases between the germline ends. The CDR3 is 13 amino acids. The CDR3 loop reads CSARQGGVYGYTF. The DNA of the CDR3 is TGCAGTGCTCGGCAAGGAGGGGTGTATGGCTACACCTTC.

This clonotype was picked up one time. CDR3 bases: TGTGCCAGCACCCCTTCGTGGACGGCAACCTACGAGCAGTACTTC. Translating gives CASTPSWTATYEQYF. The chain is built from TRBV7-9 and TRBJ2-7; D is undetermined. The CDR3 covers 15 residues. Trimming took 7 bases from V and 2 from J, leaving 18 bases between them. CDR1 is SEHNR and CDR2 is FQNEAQ in the germline V gene (reference sequence).

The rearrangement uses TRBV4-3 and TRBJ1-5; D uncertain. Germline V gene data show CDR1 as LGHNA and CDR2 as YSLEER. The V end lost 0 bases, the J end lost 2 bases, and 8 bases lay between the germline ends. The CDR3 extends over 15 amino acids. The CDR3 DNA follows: TGCGCCAGCAGCCAAGATCCGGAAGGCAATCAGCCCCAGCATTTT. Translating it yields CASSQDPEGNQPQHF.

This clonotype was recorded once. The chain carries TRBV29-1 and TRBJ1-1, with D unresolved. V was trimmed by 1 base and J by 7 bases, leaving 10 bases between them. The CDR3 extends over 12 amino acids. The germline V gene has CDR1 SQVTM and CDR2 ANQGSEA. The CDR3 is CSVEGAVSEAFF. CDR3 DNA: TGCAGCGTTGAAGGGGCAGTGAGTGAAGCTTTCTTT.

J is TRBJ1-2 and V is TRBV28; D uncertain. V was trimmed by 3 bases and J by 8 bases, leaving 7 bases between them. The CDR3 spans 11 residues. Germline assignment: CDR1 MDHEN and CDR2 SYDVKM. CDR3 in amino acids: CASSLKGGYTF. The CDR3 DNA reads TGTGCCAGCAGTTTGAAAGGGGGCTACACCTTC.

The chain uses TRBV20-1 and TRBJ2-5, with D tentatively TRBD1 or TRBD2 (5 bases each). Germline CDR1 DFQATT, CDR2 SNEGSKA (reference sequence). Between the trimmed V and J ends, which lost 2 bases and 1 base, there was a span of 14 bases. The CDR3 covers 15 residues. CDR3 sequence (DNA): TGCAGTGCTAGATGGGCTAGCAGGGTCCAAGAGACCCAGTACTTC. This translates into CSARWASRVQETQYF.

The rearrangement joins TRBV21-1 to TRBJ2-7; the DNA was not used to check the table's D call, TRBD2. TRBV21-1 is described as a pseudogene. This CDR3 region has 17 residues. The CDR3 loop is CASSKSWVCLADYEQYF. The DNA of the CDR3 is TGTGCCAGCAGCAAAAGTTGGGTTTGCCTAGCAGACTACGAGCAGTACTTC.

CDR3 in DNA: TGCAGTGCTAGCGCCAGGGGGCCGGCCTACGAGCAGTACTTC. As protein: CSASARGPAYEQYF. The chain couples TRBV20-1 to TRBJ2-7; 8 nucleotides line up with TRBD1. This CDR3 has 14 residues. V was pared by 3 bases and J by 2 bases, with 6 bases of the junction left unmatched. CDR1 is DFQATT, CDR2 SNEGSKA, per germline (reference sequence).

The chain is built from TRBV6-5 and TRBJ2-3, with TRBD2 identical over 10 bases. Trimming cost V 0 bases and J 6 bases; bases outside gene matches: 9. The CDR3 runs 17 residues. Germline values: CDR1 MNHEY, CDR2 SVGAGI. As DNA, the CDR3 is TGTGCCAGCAGTTACTCAGCTAGCGGGGGACGATGGGATACGCAGTATTTT. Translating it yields CASSYSASGGRWDTQYF.

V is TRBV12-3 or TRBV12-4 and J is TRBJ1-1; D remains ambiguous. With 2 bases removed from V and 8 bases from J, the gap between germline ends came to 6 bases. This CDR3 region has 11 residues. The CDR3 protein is CASSLQVEAFF. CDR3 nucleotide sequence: TGTGCCAGCAGTTTACAGGTCGAAGCTTTCTTT.

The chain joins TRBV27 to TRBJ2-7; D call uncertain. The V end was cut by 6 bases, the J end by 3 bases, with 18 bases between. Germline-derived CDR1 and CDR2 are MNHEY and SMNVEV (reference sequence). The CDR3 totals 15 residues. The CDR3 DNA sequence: TGTGCCAGCAGACCCGTGTTAGGCAGTTACTACGAGCAGTACTTC. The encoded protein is CASRPVLGSYYEQYF.

CDR3 sequence (DNA): TGTGCCGGAACGGACAGAAACTTCTTCTATGGCTACACCTTC. Translating it yields CAGTDRNFFYGYTF. The rearrangement uses TRBV30 and TRBJ1-2, with D possibly matching TRBD1 (6 bases). The V and J ends lost 8 bases and 4 bases respectively, with 20 bases between them. CDR3 length: 14 amino acids. CDR1 is GTSNPN, CDR2 SVGIG, per germline (reference sequence).

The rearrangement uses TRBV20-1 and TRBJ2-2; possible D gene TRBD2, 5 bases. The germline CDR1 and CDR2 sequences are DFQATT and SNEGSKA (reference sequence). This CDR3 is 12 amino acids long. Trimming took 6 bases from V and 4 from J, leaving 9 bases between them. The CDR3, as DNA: TGCAGTGCGGCTGCGGGCACCGGGGAGCTGTTTTTT. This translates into CSAAAGTGELFF.

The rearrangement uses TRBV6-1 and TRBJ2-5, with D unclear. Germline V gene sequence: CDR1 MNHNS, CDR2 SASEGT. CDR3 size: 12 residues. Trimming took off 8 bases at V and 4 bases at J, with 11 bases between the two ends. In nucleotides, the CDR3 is TGTGCCAGCCGTTTAGGGCTAGAGACCCAGTACTTC. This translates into CASRLGLETQYF.

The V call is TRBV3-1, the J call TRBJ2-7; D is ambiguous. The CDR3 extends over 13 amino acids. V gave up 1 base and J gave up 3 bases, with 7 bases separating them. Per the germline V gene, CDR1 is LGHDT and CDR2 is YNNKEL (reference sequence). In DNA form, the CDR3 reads TGTGCCAGCAGCCAAGTTTCCGGCTACGAGCAGTACTTC. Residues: CASSQVSGYEQYF.

CDR3 protein: CASSFLLAGFGELFF. In DNA form, the CDR3 reads TGTGCCAGCAGTTTTCTCCTAGCGGGATTCGGGGAGCTGTTTTTT. The rearrangement links TRBV12-3 or TRBV12-4 to TRBJ2-2; 9 nucleotides align to TRBD2. CDR3 length: 15 amino acids. With 3 bases clipped from V and 7 bases from J, the junction kept 6 bases outside the gene matches.

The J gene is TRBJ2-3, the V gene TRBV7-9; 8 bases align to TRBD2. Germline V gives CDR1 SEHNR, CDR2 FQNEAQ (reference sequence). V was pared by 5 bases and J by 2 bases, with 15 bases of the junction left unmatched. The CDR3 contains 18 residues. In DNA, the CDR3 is TGTGCCAGCAGCCCTAAAGTCTATGAGCGGGGGTACACAGATACGCAGTATTTT. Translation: CASSPKVYERGYTDTQYF.